This T cell receptor (beta chain) was captured by sequencing in a study of CXCR3-negative and CXCR3-positive naive CD8 T cells. The germline V gene has CDR1 LNHDA and CDR2 SQIVND (reference sequence). There are 14 residues in the CDR3. General observations from the study: Compared with CXCR3-negative naive cells, CXCR3-positive naive cells showed more hydrophobic TRB CDR3s.

As for this clonotype: Its matching antigen is unknown.

All TRB cDNA libraries came from 5' RACE performed with UMI labels. No DNA is given; TCRdb re-called the 5' RACE reads and lists each CDR3 protein once. The clone table shows roughly 6,800 distinct CDR3 sequences, with the ten largest holding 1.3%. The specimen was naive CXCR3+ CD8+ T cells from blood. Subset defined: CD45RO-CCR7+CD27+CD95- naive CD8+ T cells expressing CXCR3 (TNR3+). The clonotype originates from a human donor in good health. Some clones in this sample may be carry-over from other donors' samples. V gene TRBV19 combines with J gene TRBJ2-7; TCRdb's D gene call, TRBD1, goes unchecked for lack of DNA. This chain's CDR3 is CASSIGQCSYEQYF.